This TCR beta chain was sequenced during a study of blood T cell repertoires in COVID-19. Study-level background: Acute and convalescent COVID-19 samples came from the United States, Italy and Spain. PBMCs, B-cell-depleted T cells, or T cells provided the cDNA or gDNA that made up the material.

Germline-derived CDR1 and CDR2 are SGHRS and YFSETQ. V trimming: 0 bases; J trimming: 8 bases; junction bases outside the gene matches: 8. The CDR3 runs 15 residues. Individuals drawn from approximately 26 US areas were about 18 to 95 years old. Two negative PCRs, clearance, or symptom resolution were required of recovered Cohort 3 donors. Libraries were prepared by immunoSEQ multiplex PCR; TCRdb keeps only in-frame clonotypes and omits some of them. Here the sample spans approximately 380,000 clones, around nine tenths being singletons. The sample consisted of PBMCs or T cells enriched from blood (not recorded which). The V call is TRBV5-1, the J call TRBJ2-1, with 7 bases lining up with TRBD1. This TCR came from a woman aged 18 to 35 who had recovered from COVID-19. The CDR3 sequence is CASSLGQGVDDEQFF. The CDR3 region has the DNA TGCGCCAGCAGCTTGGGGCAGGGGGTAGATGATGAGCAGTTCTTC.